The clone carrying this TCR beta chain was picked up one time. Its specificity is not known. Germline V lookup: CDR1 SGHNT, CDR2 YYREEE (reference sequence). V lost 0 bases and J 4 bases, leaving 8 bases between the germline ends. The CDR3 consists of 13 residues. The data were obtained in a study of CD8 T cells in Susac syndrome. General study points: Acknowledgment was made by the study that its TCR sequencing and HLA analysis involved a relatively small number of individuals.

RNA in amounts of roughly 0.45 to 1 ug was reverse transcribed with random hexamers. Via MiXCR, TCRdb re-called the immunoSEQ multiplex PCR reads, giving one row per CDR3 protein. The sample includes roughly 200,000 distinct CDR3 sequences, 95% seen only once; the top ten take around 0.08%. The TCR sequence derives from a human donor with multiple sclerosis. The chain recombines TRBV5-4 with TRBJ2-7; D unclear. Sample: CD4+ T cells from PBMCs. CDR3 bases: TGTGCCAGCAGCTTGGAATCAGGATACGAGCAGTACTTC. Amino acids: CASSLESGYEQYF. The whole variable domain, filled in from reference TRBV5-4 and TRBJ2-7, reads ETGVTQSPTHLIKTRGQQVTLRCSSQSGHNTVSWYQQALGQGPQFIFQYYREEENGRGNFPPRFSGLQFPNYSSELNVNALELDDSALYLCASSLESGYEQYFGPGTRLTVT.